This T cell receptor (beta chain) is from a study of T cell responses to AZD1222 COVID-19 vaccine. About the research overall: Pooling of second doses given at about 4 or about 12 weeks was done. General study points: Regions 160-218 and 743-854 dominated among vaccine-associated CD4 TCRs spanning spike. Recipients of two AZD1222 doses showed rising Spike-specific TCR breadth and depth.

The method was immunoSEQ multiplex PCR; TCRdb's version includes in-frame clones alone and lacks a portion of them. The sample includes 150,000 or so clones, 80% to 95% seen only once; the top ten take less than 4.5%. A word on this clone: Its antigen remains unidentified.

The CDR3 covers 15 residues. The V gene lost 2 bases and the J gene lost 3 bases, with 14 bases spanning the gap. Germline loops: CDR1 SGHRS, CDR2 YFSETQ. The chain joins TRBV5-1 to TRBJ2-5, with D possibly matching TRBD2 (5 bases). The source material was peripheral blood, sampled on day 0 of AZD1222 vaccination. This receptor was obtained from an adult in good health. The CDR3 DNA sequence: TGCGCCAGCAGCTTCGGCCGGGGATGGGAAGAGACCCAGTACTTC. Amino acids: CASSFGRGWEETQYF.